A selection of T cell receptor beta chains follows, all from one sample in a study of blood T cells in healthy people across ages. TCRdb redid the calling of the 5' RACE reads with MiXCR, one entry per CDR3 protein. The table has 950,000 to 1,200,000 distinct CDR3 sequences, 35% to 45% seen once. Sequencing used blood. Receptors were obtained from a young man in good health. CDR3s include the opening cysteine and the closing phenylalanine or tryptophan.

>TRBJ2-3|TRBV20-1
CSAQWGGGARTDTQYF
>TRBJ1-1|TRBV28
CASSIRHRNTEAFF
>TRBJ2-3|TRBV12-3/TRBV12-4
CASSFGPRADTQYF
>TRBJ1-6|TRBV7-3
CASSRGQDNSPLHF
>TRBJ2-2|TRBV2
CASTGGTGTPANTGELFF
>TRBJ1-2|TRBV12-3/TRBV12-4
CASSLPPGQDIYGYTF
>TRBJ2-3|TRBV30
CAWTPIQDTQYF
>TRBJ1-1|TRBV15
CATSTATTNTEAFF
>TRBJ1-2|TRBV4-3
CASSQGDGLHGYTF
>TRBJ2-2|TRBV2
CASSEPITGELFF
>.|TRBV29-1
CSVVDPSGPSYNEQYF
>TRBJ1-5|TRBV2
CASSAGTGGYNQPQHF
>TRBJ1-2|TRBV7-2
CASRRQLGTGNGYTF
>TRBJ2-7|TRBV7-9
CASSLATSSNEQYF
>TRBJ2-3|TRBV20-1
CSASGLVEPTQYF
>TRBJ2-1|TRBV11-1
CASSLFSGGTMSRFF
>TRBJ1-4|TRBV6-6
CASSWLQGPQGEKLFF
>TRBJ1-2|TRBV5-1
CASSRNSGQPNFYGYTF
>TRBJ2-3|TRBV5-1
CAGNSGGVTDTQYF
>TRBJ2-2|TRBV5-1
CASSLQPGGTGELFF
>TRBJ2-3|TRBV7-2
CASSPRTSGGYTDTQYF
>TRBJ2-3|TRBV6-2/TRBV6-3
CASSYRQDSTDTQYF
>TRBJ1-2|TRBV3-1
CASSQDNLIREGGYTF
>TRBJ1-4|TRBV4-3
CASSQVGTENEKLFF
>TRBJ1-2|TRBV4-2
CASSQDVGTEGYGYTF
>TRBJ1-4|TRBV7-9
CASSKWTGESTNEKLFF
>TRBJ2-1|TRBV9
CASSVGRGGVPHEQFF
>TRBJ2-3|TRBV7-9
CSYPEGGVTDTQYF
>TRBJ2-1|TRBV5-1
CASKGREASYNEQFF
>TRBJ2-3|TRBV20-1
CSATPEWGDTQYF
>TRBJ2-2|TRBV7-6
CASSLRIPGELFF